This TCR beta chain was sequenced during a study of blood T cell repertoires in COVID-19. Sequencing was performed with immunoSEQ multiplex PCR; in TCRdb, only in-frame clones are kept and a portion is missing. The sample has roughly 140,000 clones, approximately 88% seen once. The specimen sequenced was peripheral blood. The clonotype originates from a man between 70 and 80 years old with acute or convalescent COVID-19.

CDR3 sequence (DNA): TGTGCCAGCAGGCCGGGACAATACACAGATACGCAGTATTTT. It specifies CASRPGQYTDTQYF. This chain connects TRBV6-5 to TRBJ2-3, with D perhaps TRBD1 (6 bases). The ends were cut back, 6 bases at V and 2 bases at J, with 12 bases in the middle. CDR1 and CDR2 from the germline V gene are MNHEY and SVGAGI. The length of the CDR3 is 14 residues.